These T cell receptor beta chains were read from a single sample in a study of cytomegalovirus exposure and HLA in healthy donors. Sequenced by immunoSEQ multiplex PCR; TCRdb stores in-frame clones only, minus some. This table has just over 95,000 clones, roughly 82% appearing once. Sequencing was carried out using PBMCs. All receptors derive from a human donor in good health. The CDR3 runs from the conserved cysteine through the conserved F or W. A D gene is named only where the DNA matches it firmly. A row's size may be missing; if present it is once, few, many or a size class.

clone_size | j_call | d_call | v_call | cdr3_aa | cdr3_nt
NA | TRBJ1-1 | NA | TRBV7-9 | CASSRVTGGEAFF | TGTGCCAGCAGCCGAGTTACCGGGGGGGAAGCTTTCTTT
NA | TRBJ1-2 | NA | TRBV29-1 | CSVDRDIRGYTF | TGCAGCGTTGACAGGGACATCAGGGGCTACACCTTC
NA | TRBJ1-2 | TRBD1 | TRBV5-6 | CASSGILGQEGGISAGYTF | TGTGCCAGCAGCGGGATTCTCGGACAGGAAGGGGGTATTTCAGCTGGCTACACCTTC
NA | TRBJ1-1 | NA | TRBV4-2 | CASSSPETGTEAFF | TGTGCCAGCAGCTCGCCCGAGACGGGGACTGAAGCTTTCTTT
NA | TRBJ1-1 | NA | TRBV6-5 | CASSELRDTEAFF | TGTGCCAGCAGTGAGTTGCGTGATACTGAAGCTTTCTTT
once | TRBJ1-2 | NA | TRBV7-9 | CASSLIPGSGANYGYTF | TGTGCCAGCAGCTTAATTCCGGGTTCGGGAGCTAACTATGGCTACACCTTC
NA | TRBJ1-2 | TRBD1 | TRBV6-6 | CASRPGTGHSGYTF | TGTGCCAGCAGGCCCGGGACAGGGCATAGTGGCTACACCTTC
NA | TRBJ2-3 | TRBD1 | TRBV6-5 | CASSYSWGQGEDTQYF | TGTGCCAGCAGTTACTCGTGGGGACAGGGGGAAGATACGCAGTATTTT
NA | TRBJ1-6 | TRBD1 | TRBV2 | CASNTGTGNSPLHF | TGTGCCAGCAACACCGGGACAGGCAATTCACCCCTCCACTTT
NA | TRBJ2-5 | TRBD2 | TRBV10-3 | CAISTQGGEGTQYF | TGTGCCATCAGCACCCAGGGAGGGGAGGGCACCCAGTACTTC
NA | TRBJ1-5 | TRBD1 | TRBV2 | CASRETGGLSNQPQHF | TGTGCCAGCAGGGAAACAGGGGGCCTTAGCAATCAGCCCCAGCATTTT
NA | TRBJ1-5 | NA | TRBV7-9 | CASSLGSFDQPQHF | TGTGCCAGCAGCTTGGGCAGTTTCGATCAGCCCCAGCATTTT
few | TRBJ1-3 | NA | TRBV9 | CASSGSGSNFWNTIYF | TGTGCCAGCAGCGGATCCGGGAGTAATTTCTGGAACACCATATATTTT
NA | TRBJ1-1 | TRBD1 | TRBV5-4 | CASSSQGGARGTEAFF | TGTGCCAGCAGCTCACAGGGGGGGGCTCGGGGCACTGAAGCTTTCTTT
few | TRBJ2-1 | NA | TRBV30 | CAGKGGKDYNEQFF | TGTGCCGGAAAGGGGGGGAAGGACTACAATGAGCAGTTCTTC
NA | TRBJ1-2 | NA | TRBV2 | CASSEEGQGNYGYTF | TGTGCCAGCAGTGAAGAGGGACAAGGGAACTATGGCTACACCTTC
NA | TRBJ2-5 | NA | TRBV2 | CASSVDTQETQYF | TGTGCCAGCAGTGTAGATACCCAAGAGACCCAGTACTTC
NA | TRBJ2-7 | NA | TRBV7-2 | CASSSLVPGEQYF | TGTGCCAGCAGCTCACTAGTTCCGGGCGAGCAGTACTTC
NA | TRBJ1-5 | NA | TRBV5-1 | CASSLSPGQPQHF | TGCGCCAGCAGCTTGTCCCCGGGACAGCCCCAGCATTTT
NA | TRBJ2-5 | TRBD2 | TRBV9 | CASSALTGRETQYF | TGTGCCAGCAGCGCACTGACCGGGAGGGAGACCCAGTACTTC
NA | TRBJ2-3 | TRBD1 | TRBV9 | CASSVVTGGIDTQYF | TGTGCCAGCAGCGTCGTAACAGGGGGGATCGATACGCAGTATTTT
NA | TRBJ2-1 | TRBD1 | TRBV9 | CASSVSTGGEVLRSYNEQFF | TGTGCCAGCAGCGTATCGACAGGGGGCGAGGTCCTCAGGTCCTACAATGAGCAGTTCTTC
NA | TRBJ2-6 | TRBD2 | TRBV6-1 | CASSEPSGRGLAGANVLTF | TGTGCCAGCAGTGAACCTAGCGGGAGGGGTTTAGCTGGGGCCAACGTCCTGACTTTC
NA | TRBJ1-5 | NA | TRBV18 | CASSPRQEDNQPQHF | TGTGCCAGCTCACCACGACAGGAGGACAATCAGCCCCAGCATTTT
NA | TRBJ1-1 | TRBD1 | TRBV11-1 | CASSLRTGQGAAEAFF | TGTGCCAGCAGCTTACGGACCGGACAGGGGGCAGCTGAAGCTTTCTTT
NA | TRBJ2-7 | TRBD2 | TRBV2 | CASSEVPIEGAGYF | TGTGCCAGCAGTGAAGTACCTATAGAGGGAGCGGGATACTTC
once | TRBJ2-5 | NA | TRBV6-5 | CASSPAGVGQETQYF | TGTGCCAGCAGCCCGGCAGGGGTAGGTCAAGAGACCCAGTACTTC
few | TRBJ1-3 | NA | TRBV10-3 | CAISGASISSGNTIYF | TGTGCCATCAGTGGAGCGTCGATCAGCTCTGGAAACACCATATATTTT
many | TRBJ1-2 | TRBD1 | TRBV5-3 | CARRIYRGDYGYTF | TGTGCCAGAAGGATATACAGGGGCGACTATGGCTACACCTTC
NA | TRBJ2-1 | TRBD2 | TRBV11-3 | CASSLVAGVYNEQFF | TGTGCCAGCAGCTTAGTTGCGGGAGTCTACAATGAGCAGTTCTTC
NA | TRBJ2-2 | NA | TRBV27 | CASSLGWVGKTGELFF | TGTGCCAGCAGTTTAGGGTGGGTCGGGAAGACCGGGGAGCTGTTTTTT
NA | TRBJ2-1 | TRBD2 | TRBV7-2 | CASSLVAGVAYNEQFF | TGTGCCAGCAGCTTAGTAGCGGGAGTTGCCTACAATGAGCAGTTCTTC
few | TRBJ2-3 | TRBD2 | TRBV5-4 | CASMREGLVSDTQYF | TGTGCCAGCATGCGGGAGGGCCTGGTGTCAGATACGCAGTATTTT
NA | TRBJ2-1 | TRBD2 | TRBV2 | CASRVPGTSGSMYNEQFF | TGTGCCAGCAGAGTCCCCGGGACTAGCGGGAGTATGTACAATGAGCAGTTCTTC
NA | TRBJ1-6 | NA | TRBV2 | CASSYDPGLLNSPLHF | TGTGCCAGCAGCTATGACCCGGGTCTCCTAAATTCACCCCTCCACTTT
NA | TRBJ2-5 | TRBD2 | TRBV2 | CASSDGTSHF | TGTGCCAGCAGTGACGGGACTAGTCACTTC
NA | TRBJ2-3 | TRBD2 | TRBV5-1 | CASSGLSIGGRPTDTQYF | TGCGCCAGCAGCGGTCTCTCAATCGGCGGGAGGCCCACAGATACGCAGTATTTT
NA | TRBJ1-1 | NA | TRBV6-5 | CASSYSSGRTLDAFF | TGTGCCAGCAGTTACTCTAGCGGACGGACACTTGATGCTTTCTTT
NA | TRBJ1-2 | TRBD1 | TRBV5-1 | CASSTGQLTNYGYTF | TGCGCCAGCAGCACGGGACAGCTCACTAACTATGGCTACACCTTC
NA | TRBJ2-3 | NA | TRBV19 | CASRDRSTDTQYF | TGTGCCAGTAGGGACAGAAGCACAGATACGCAGTATTTT
NA | TRBJ2-1 | NA | TRBV7-6 | CASSLTREGRANEQFF | TGTGCCAGCAGCTTGACTCGCGAGGGAAGGGCGAATGAGCAGTTCTTC
NA | TRBJ2-3 | TRBD2 | TRBV7-9 | CASSLAGAPSDTQYF | TGTGCCAGCAGCCTAGCGGGGGCTCCATCAGATACGCAGTATTTT
few | TRBJ2-7 | TRBD1 | TRBV14 | CASRRTGQRYEQYF | TGTGCCAGCAGGCGGACAGGGCAGAGGTACGAGCAGTACTTC
few | TRBJ1-5 | NA | TRBV5-5 | CASSLVGGNQPQHF | TGTGCCAGCAGCTTGGTGGGAGGCAATCAGCCCCAGCATTTT
few | TRBJ2-4 | TRBD1 | TRBV25-1 | CASSDPQGAGNIQYF | TGTGCCAGCAGTGATCCACAGGGGGCTGGGAACATTCAGTACTTC
NA | TRBJ2-5 | NA | TRBV19 | CASSTTALQETQYF | TGTGCCAGTAGTACGACAGCCTTACAAGAGACCCAGTACTTC
few | TRBJ2-7 | NA | TRBV5-4 | CASSLAGGTSYEQYF | TGTGCCAGCAGCTTGGCCGGCGGGACCTCCTACGAGCAGTACTTC
NA | TRBJ1-1 | NA | TRBV19 | CASSPTITQGFANTEAFF | TGTGCCAGTAGTCCAACCATTACGCAGGGGTTTGCGAACACTGAAGCTTTCTTT
NA | TRBJ2-7 | NA | TRBV7-9 | CASSYSGYEQYF | TGTGCCAGCAGCTATAGCGGCTACGAGCAGTACTTC
NA | TRBJ1-1 | NA | TRBV5-1 | CASSFRLQNTEAFF | TGCGCCAGCAGCTTTCGACTACAGAACACTGAAGCTTTCTTT
NA | TRBJ1-3 | TRBD1 | TRBV5-6 | CASSFPQGASGNTIYF | TGTGCCAGCAGCTTTCCACAGGGGGCTTCTGGAAACACCATATATTTT
NA | TRBJ2-3 | NA | TRBV18 | CASSRPGSPDTQYF | TGTGCCAGCTCACGTCCCGGGAGCCCAGATACGCAGTATTTT
NA | TRBJ2-5 | NA | TRBV12-5 | CASGLVRAGIAQEETQYF | TGTGCTAGTGGTTTGGTACGGGCGGGGATCGCCCAGGAAGAGACCCAGTACTTC
NA | TRBJ1-2 | TRBD1 | TRBV14 | CASSLTGSSHYGYTF | TGTGCCAGCAGCCTGACAGGGTCGTCTCACTATGGCTACACCTTC
NA | TRBJ1-5 | NA | TRBV5-5 | CASSFAPYWGDFYSNQPQHF | TGTGCCAGCAGCTTTGCCCCTTATTGGGGGGATTTTTATAGCAATCAGCCCCAGCATTTT
NA | TRBJ1-3 | NA | TRBV14 | CASSQGRASGNTIYF | TGTGCCAGCAGCCAAGGCAGGGCGTCTGGAAACACCATATATTTT
NA | TRBJ2-1 | NA | TRBV5-1 | CASTIGGGSYNEQFF | TGCGCCAGCACCATTGGGGGCGGCTCCTACAATGAGCAGTTCTTC